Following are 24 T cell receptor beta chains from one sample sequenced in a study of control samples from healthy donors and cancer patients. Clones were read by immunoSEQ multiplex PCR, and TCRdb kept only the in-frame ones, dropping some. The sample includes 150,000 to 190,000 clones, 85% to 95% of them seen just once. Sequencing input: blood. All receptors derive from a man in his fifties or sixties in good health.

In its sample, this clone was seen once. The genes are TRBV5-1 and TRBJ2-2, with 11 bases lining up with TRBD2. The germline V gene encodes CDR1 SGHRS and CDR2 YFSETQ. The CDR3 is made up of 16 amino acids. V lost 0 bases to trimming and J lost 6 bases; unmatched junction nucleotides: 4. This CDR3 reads CASSLALLAGAGELFF. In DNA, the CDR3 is TGCGCCAGCAGCTTGGCCTTACTAGCGGGGGCCGGGGAGCTGTTTTTT.

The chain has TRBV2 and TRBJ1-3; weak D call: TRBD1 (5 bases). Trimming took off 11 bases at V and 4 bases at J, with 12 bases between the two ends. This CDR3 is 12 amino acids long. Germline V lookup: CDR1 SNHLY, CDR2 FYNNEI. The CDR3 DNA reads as TGTGCCGGACGGGACGGAGGAAACACCATATATTTT. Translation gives CAGRDGGNTIYF.

CDR3 loop: CAWSSGGLDEQYF. In DNA, the CDR3 is TGTGCCTGGAGTTCGGGGGGTCTAGACGAGCAGTACTTC. This rearrangement joins TRBV30 to TRBJ2-7; 7 bases match TRBD2. V shed 2 bases, J shed 5 bases, and the junction held 6 bases outside the gene matches. Germline CDR1 is GTSNPN and CDR2 is SVGIG (reference sequence). This CDR3 spans 13 amino acids.

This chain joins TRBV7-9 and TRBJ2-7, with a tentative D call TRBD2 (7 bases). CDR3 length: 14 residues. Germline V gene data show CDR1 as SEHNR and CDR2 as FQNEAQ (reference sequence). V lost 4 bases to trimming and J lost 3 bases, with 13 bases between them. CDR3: CASSSGQRGYEQYF. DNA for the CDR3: TGTGCCAGCAGCTCCGGACAGCGGGGCTACGAGCAGTACTTC.

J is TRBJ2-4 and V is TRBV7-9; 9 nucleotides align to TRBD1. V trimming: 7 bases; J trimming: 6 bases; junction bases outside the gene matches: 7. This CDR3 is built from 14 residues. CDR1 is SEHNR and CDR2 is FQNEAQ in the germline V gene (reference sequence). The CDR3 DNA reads TGTGCCAGCACCTCCAGGACAGGGGTAAACATTCAGTACTTC. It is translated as CASTSRTGVNIQYF.

The CDR3 sequence is CASSPPGLALQNIQYF. CDR3 bases: TGTGCCAGCTCACCACCGGGACTGGCTTTACAAAACATTCAGTACTTC. The chain links TRBV18 to TRBJ2-4; TRBD2 might be the D (6 bases). V lost 0 bases, J lost 5 bases, and 14 bases lay in between. The CDR3 consists of 16 residues. CDR1 and CDR2 from the germline V gene are KGHSH and LQKENI.

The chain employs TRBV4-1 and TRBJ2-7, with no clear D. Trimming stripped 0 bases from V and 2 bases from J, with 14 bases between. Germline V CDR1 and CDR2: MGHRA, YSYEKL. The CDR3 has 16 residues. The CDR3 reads CASSQEGPGQTYEQYF. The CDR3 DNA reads TGCGCCAGCAGCCAAGAAGGGCCAGGTCAAACCTACGAGCAGTACTTC.

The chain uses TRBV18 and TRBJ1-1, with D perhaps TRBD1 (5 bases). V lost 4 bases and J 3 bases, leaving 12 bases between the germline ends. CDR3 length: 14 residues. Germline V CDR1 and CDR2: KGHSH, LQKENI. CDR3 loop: CASSLGLRDTEAFF. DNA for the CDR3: TGTGCCAGCTCACTGGGACTCAGGGACACTGAAGCTTTCTTT.

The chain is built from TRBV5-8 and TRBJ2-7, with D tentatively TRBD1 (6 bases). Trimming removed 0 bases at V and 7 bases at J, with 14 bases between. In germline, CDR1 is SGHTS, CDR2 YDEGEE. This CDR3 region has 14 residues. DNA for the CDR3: TGTGCCAGCAGCTTGGTCGGACAGCCACGGGAGCAGTACTTC. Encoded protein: CASSLVGQPREQYF.

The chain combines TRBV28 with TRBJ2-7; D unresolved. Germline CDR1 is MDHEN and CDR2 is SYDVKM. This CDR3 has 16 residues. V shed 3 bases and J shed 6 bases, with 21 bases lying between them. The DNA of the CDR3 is TGTGCCAGCAGTTTTCCCCGGGTTGGCCGGCCGAGCGAGCAGTACTTC. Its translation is CASSFPRVGRPSEQYF.

CDR3 amino acids: CASSEIGLANYEQYF. Here the CDR3 DNA reads TGTGCCAGCAGTGAAATAGGACTAGCGAACTACGAGCAGTACTTC. The chain joins TRBV6-1 to TRBJ2-7; 9 positions agree with TRBD2. Germline loops: CDR1 MNHNS, CDR2 SASEGT. Trimming at V came to 2 bases and at J to 3 bases, leaving 5 bases not matched to a gene. The CDR3 has 15 residues.

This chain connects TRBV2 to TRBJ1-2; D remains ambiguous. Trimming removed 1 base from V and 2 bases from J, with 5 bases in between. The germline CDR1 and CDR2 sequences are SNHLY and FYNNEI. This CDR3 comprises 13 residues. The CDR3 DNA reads TGTGCCAGCAGTGAAGGAGGGAACTATGGCTACACCTTC. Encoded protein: CASSEGGNYGYTF. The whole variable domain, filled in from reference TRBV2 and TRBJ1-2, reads EPEVTQTPSHQVTQMGQEVILRCVPISNHLYFYWYRQILGQKVEFLVSFYNNEISEKSEIFDDQFSVERPDGSNFTLKIRSTKLEDSAMYFCASSEGGNYGYTFGSGTRLTVV.

The CDR3 sequence: CASSPRDGAYNEQFF. CDR3 nucleotide sequence: TGCGCCAGCAGCCCGAGGGACGGGGCCTACAATGAGCAGTTCTTC. The genes are TRBV5-1 and TRBJ2-1; possibly TRBD1 or TRBD2 for D (5 bases each). Germline CDR1 is SGHRS and CDR2 is YFSETQ. V was pared by 4 bases and J by 2 bases, with 13 bases between. The length of the CDR3 is 15 residues.

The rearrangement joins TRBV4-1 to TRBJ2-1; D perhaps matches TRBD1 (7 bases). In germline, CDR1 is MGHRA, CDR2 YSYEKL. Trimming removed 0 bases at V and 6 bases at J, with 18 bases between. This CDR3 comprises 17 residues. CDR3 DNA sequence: TGCGCCAGCAGCCAAGATCGTGGAGGGGGCGCCTCCAATGAGCAGTTCTTC. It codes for CASSQDRGGGASNEQFF.

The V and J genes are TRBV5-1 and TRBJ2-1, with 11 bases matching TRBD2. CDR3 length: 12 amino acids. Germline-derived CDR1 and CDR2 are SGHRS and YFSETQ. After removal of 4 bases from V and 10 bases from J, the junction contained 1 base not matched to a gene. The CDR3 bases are TGCGCCAGCAGCCGGACTAGCGGGGAGCAGTTCTTC. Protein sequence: CASSRTSGEQFF. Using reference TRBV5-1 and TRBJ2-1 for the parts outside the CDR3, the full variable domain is KAGVTQTPRYLIKTRGQQVTLSCSPISGHRSVSWYQQTPGQGLQFLFEYFSETQRNKGNFPGRFSGRQFSNSRSEMNVSTLELGDSALYLCASSRTSGEQFFGPGTRLTVL.

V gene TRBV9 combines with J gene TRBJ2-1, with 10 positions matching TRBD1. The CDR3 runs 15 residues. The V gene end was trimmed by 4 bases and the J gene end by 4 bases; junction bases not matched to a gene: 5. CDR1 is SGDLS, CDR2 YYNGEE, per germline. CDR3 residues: CASSPWDRGYNEQFF. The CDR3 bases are TGTGCCAGCAGCCCTTGGGACAGGGGTTACAATGAGCAGTTCTTC.

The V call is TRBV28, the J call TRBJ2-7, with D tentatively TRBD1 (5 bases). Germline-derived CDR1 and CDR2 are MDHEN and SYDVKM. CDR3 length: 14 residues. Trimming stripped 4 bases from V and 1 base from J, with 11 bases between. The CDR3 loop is CASSSQGQSYEQYF. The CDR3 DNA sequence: TGTGCCAGCAGTTCTCAGGGTCAATCCTACGAGCAGTACTTC.

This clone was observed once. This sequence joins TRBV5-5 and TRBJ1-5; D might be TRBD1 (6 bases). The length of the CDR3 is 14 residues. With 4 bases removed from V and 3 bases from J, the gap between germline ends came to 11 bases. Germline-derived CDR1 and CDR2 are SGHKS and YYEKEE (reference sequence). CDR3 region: CASSMDSNNQPQHF. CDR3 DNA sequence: TGTGCCAGCAGCATGGACAGCAACAATCAGCCCCAGCATTTT.

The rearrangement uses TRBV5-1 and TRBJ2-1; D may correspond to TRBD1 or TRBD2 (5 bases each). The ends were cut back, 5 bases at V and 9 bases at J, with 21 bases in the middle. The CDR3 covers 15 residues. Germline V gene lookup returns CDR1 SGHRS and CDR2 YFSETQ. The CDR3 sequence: CASSPLGTKVGEQFF. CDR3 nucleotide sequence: TGCGCCAGCAGTCCTTTGGGGACGAAGGTTGGTGAGCAGTTCTTC.

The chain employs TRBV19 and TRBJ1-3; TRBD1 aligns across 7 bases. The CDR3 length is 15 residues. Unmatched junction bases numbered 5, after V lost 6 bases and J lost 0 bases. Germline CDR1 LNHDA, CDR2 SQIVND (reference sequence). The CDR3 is CASRGTVISGNTIYF. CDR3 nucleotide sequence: TGTGCCAGTAGGGGGACAGTGATCTCTGGAAACACCATATATTTT.

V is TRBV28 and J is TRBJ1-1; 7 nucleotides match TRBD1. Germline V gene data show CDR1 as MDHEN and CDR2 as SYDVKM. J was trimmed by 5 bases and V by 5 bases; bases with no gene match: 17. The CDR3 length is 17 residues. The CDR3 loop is CASSPSDRDWVTTEAFF. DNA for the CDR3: TGTGCCAGCAGTCCCTCCGACAGGGATTGGGTTACGACTGAAGCTTTCTTT.

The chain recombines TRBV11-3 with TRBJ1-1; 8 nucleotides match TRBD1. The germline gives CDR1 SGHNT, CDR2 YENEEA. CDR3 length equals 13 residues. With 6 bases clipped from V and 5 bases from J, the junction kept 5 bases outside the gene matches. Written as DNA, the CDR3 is TGTGCCAGCAGTTTCACAGGGGGGACTGAAGCTTTCTTT. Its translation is CASSFTGGTEAFF.

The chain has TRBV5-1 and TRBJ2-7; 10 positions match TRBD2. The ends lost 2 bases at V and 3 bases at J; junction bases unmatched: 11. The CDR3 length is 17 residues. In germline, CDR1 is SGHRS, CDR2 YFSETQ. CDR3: CASSLGTSAGRDYEQYF. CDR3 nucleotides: TGCGCCAGCAGCTTAGGGACTAGCGCGGGGAGGGACTACGAGCAGTACTTC. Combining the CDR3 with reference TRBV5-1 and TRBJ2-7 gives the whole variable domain KAGVTQTPRYLIKTRGQQVTLSCSPISGHRSVSWYQQTPGQGLQFLFEYFSETQRNKGNFPGRFSGRQFSNSRSEMNVSTLELGDSALYLCASSLGTSAGRDYEQYFGPGTRLTVT.

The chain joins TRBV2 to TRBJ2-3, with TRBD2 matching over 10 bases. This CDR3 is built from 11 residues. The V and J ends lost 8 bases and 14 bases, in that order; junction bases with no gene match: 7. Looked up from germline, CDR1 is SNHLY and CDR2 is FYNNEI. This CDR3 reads CASGTGTSVYF. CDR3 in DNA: TGTGCCAGCGGGACCGGGACTAGCGTGTATTTT.